This T cell receptor beta chain was found in a study of OX40 agonist ivuxolimab in advanced cancers. Unmatched junction bases numbered 6, after V lost 7 bases and J lost 1 base. Per the germline V gene, CDR1 is MNHEY and CDR2 is SMNVEV (reference sequence). CDR3 size: 15 residues. The data were produced by immunoSEQ multiplex PCR, yet TCRdb's version contains in-frame clones alone and is incomplete. The sample lists 90,000 to 100,000 clones, about 96% occurring once. The V and J genes are TRBV27 and TRBJ2-3; 9 nucleotides match TRBD1. This TCR derives from an adult with an advanced solid tumor such as melanoma, head and neck, liver or kidney cancer. The sequenced sample was CD4+ or CD8+ T cells sorted from blood, obtained in a trial of the OX40 agonist ivuxolimab. In DNA, the CDR3 is TGTGCCAGCACCCTCAGGACAGGGGGCACAGATACGCAGTATTTT. Its protein is CASTLRTGGTDTQYF.